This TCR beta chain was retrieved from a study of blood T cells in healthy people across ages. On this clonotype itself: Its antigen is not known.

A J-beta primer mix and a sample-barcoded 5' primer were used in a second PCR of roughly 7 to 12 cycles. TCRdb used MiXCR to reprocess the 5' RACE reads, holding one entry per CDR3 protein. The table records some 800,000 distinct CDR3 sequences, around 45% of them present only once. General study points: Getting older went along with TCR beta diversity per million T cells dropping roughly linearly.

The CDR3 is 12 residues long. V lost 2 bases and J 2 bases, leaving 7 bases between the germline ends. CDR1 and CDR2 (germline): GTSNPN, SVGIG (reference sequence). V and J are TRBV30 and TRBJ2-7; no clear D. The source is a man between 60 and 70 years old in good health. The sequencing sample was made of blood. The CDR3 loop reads CAWSTATYEQYF. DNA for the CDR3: TGTGCCTGGAGTACAGCAACCTACGAGCAGTACTTC.